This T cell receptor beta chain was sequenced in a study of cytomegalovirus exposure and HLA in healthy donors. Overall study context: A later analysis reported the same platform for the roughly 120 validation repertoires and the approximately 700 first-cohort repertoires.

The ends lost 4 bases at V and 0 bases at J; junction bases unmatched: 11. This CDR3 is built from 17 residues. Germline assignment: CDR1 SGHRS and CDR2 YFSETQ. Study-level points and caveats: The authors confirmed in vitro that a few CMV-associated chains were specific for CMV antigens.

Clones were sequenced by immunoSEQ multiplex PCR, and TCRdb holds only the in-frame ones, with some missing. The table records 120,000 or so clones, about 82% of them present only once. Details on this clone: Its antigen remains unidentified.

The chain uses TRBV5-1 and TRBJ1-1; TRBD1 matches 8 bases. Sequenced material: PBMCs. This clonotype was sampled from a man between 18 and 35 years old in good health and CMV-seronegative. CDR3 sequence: CASSLSGQGAMNTEAFF. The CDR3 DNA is TGCGCCAGCAGCCTTTCCGGACAGGGTGCGATGAACACTGAAGCTTTCTTT.